Shown below are 22 T cell receptor beta chains from a single sample sequenced in a study of T cells in Graves' hyperthyroidism and ophthalmopathy. TCR beta CDR3 region amplification was performed from RNA transcripts. With the HTBI primer set, the TCR CDR3 went through a first round of RT-PCR. TCRdb passed the multiplex PCR reads through MiXCR, listing each CDR3 protein once. This table holds about 37,000 distinct CDR3 sequences, roughly 50% found once. Material for sequencing was blood. The receptors come from a man aged 40-50 years with Graves' ophthalmopathy.

This clonotype occurred many times. This chain connects TRBV28 to TRBJ1-2, with 10 bases aligning to TRBD1. The junction had 7 bases not matched to a gene; V was cut back by 6 bases and J by 0 bases. The CDR3 length is 16 residues. Looked up from germline, CDR1 is MDHEN and CDR2 is SYDVKM. Here the CDR3 DNA reads TGTGCCAGCAGCCGACAGGGGGCGACTTCTAACTATGGCTACACCTTC. It encodes CASSRQGATSNYGYTF.

The rearrangement uses TRBV5-1 and TRBJ1-6, with D possibly being TRBD1 (6 bases). The germline V and J ends were trimmed by 0 bases and 2 bases, with 6 bases remaining between them. The CDR3 is made up of 15 amino acids. Germline CDR1 is SGHRS and CDR2 is YFSETQ. The CDR3 sequence: CASSLGTAYNSPLHF. The CDR3 DNA is TGCGCCAGCAGCTTGGGGACAGCCTATAATTCACCCCTCCACTTT.

A remark on this clonotype: One end of the junction does not line up with germline, which may come from a read error. The gene calls are TRBV6-1 and TRBJ1-5, with a weak D call TRBD1 (5 bases). Germline V lookup: CDR1 MNHNS, CDR2 SASEGT. The CDR3 loop spans 16 amino acids. For the CDR3, the DNA is TGTGTCAGCAGTGATGGGGGAGTGGGAAACATTCAGCCCCAGCATTTT. Translation: CVSSDGGVGNIQPQHF.

The chain carries TRBV10-3 and TRBJ2-2; D not resolved. Trimming left V 10 bases short and J 5 bases short, with 23 bases between. The germline gives CDR1 ENHRY, CDR2 SYGVKD. CDR3 length: 16 residues. The CDR3 DNA follows: TGTGCCAGCTCACCGGGTATCACCGGAACGACCGGGGAGCTGTTTTTT. Its translation: CASSPGITGTTGELFF.

This chain connects TRBV5-4 to TRBJ1-2; D might be TRBD1 (5 bases). Trimming shortened V by 0 bases and J by 4 bases, and 16 bases separated the two germline ends. This CDR3 spans 16 amino acids. CDR1 is SGHNT and CDR2 is YYREEE in the germline V gene (reference sequence). The CDR3 sequence is CASSLGDGAYGYGYTF. The CDR3 region has the DNA TGTGCCAGCAGCTTGGGGGACGGGGCGTACGGCTATGGCTACACCTTC.

The J gene is TRBJ2-2, the V gene TRBV24-1, with D maybe TRBD1 (6 bases). The CDR3 is 14 residues long. The ends were cut back, 10 bases at V and 1 base at J, with 12 bases in the middle. Germline values: CDR1 KGHDR, CDR2 SFDVKD. CDR3 amino acids: CATTKGQNTGELFF. CDR3 sequence (DNA): TGTGCCACGACAAAGGGACAGAACACCGGGGAGCTGTTTTTT.

This clonotype was seen repeatedly, ten times or more. The genes are TRBV13 and TRBJ1-1, with D tentatively TRBD1 (6 bases). CDR3 length: 15 residues. The germline V gene has CDR1 PRHDT and CDR2 FYEKMQ (reference sequence). The V and J ends lost 5 bases and 5 bases respectively, with 18 bases between them. Here the CDR3 DNA reads TGTGCCAGCAGCCCATTCGGGGGGGGCCAGACTGAAGCTTTCTTT. Translated: CASSPFGGGQTEAFF.

The genes are TRBV20-1 and TRBJ2-3, with 7 bases aligning to TRBD2. Germline values: CDR1 DFQATT, CDR2 SNEGSKA (reference sequence). Trimming took 0 bases from V and 0 from J; bases not matched to a gene: 15. The CDR3 runs 19 residues. The DNA for the CDR3 is TGCAGTGCTAGAGATGACGTGCGGCTAGCGGCAACTAGCACAGATACGCAGTATTTT. The encoded protein is CSARDDVRLAATSTDTQYF.

This clonotype rates as medium-sized. V gene TRBV7-3 combines with J gene TRBJ2-7, with 9 nucleotides matching TRBD2. From germline, CDR1 is SGHTA and CDR2 FQGTGA. The CDR3 runs to 14 residues. Trimming cost V 3 bases and J 1 base; bases outside gene matches: 1. Here the CDR3 reads CASSLTSGSYEQYF. The CDR3, as DNA: TGTGCCAGCAGCTTGACTAGCGGTTCCTACGAGCAGTACTTC.

The chain is built from TRBV9 and TRBJ1-2; weak D call: TRBD1 (5 bases). V shed 0 bases and J shed 8 bases, with 11 bases lying between them. The CDR3 spans 13 residues. Germline CDR1 is SGDLS and CDR2 is YYNGEE. CDR3 DNA sequence: TGTGCCAGCAGCGTAGGGACAAACTCCGGCTACACCTTC. It encodes CASSVGTNSGYTF.

This clonotype was counted at least ten times. The rearrangement links TRBV3-1 to TRBJ2-7, with D perhaps assigned TRBD1 or TRBD2 (5 bases each). The germline V gene encodes CDR1 LGHDT and CDR2 YNNKEL (reference sequence). V shed 6 bases and J shed 7 bases, with 19 bases lying between them. CDR3 length equals 14 residues. The CDR3 DNA reads TGTGCCAGCAGGGACGGGACGGGTGTGGGGGAGCAGTACTTC. Protein product: CASRDGTGVGEQYF.

This clonotype was detected ten times or more. The chain has TRBV20-1 and TRBJ2-3; 15 bases fit TRBD2. This CDR3 contains 16 residues. The germline CDR1 and CDR2 sequences are DFQATT and SNEGSKA (reference sequence). With 4 bases clipped from V and 6 bases from J, the junction kept 8 bases outside the gene matches. CDR3 in DNA: TGCAGTGCTACCCGGACTAGCGGGAGGGTAGGGGATACGCAGTATTTT. Encoded protein: CSATRTSGRVGDTQYF.

In its sample, this clonotype was seen many times. The CDR3 DNA reads TGTGCCAGCGGCAGCGGGAGCGGGGGGGAGACCCAGTACTTC. Protein: CASGSGSGGETQYF. This chain joins TRBV28 and TRBJ2-5, with 9 bases lining up with TRBD2. CDR1 is MDHEN, CDR2 SYDVKM, per germline. The CDR3 runs to 14 residues. With V trimmed by 8 bases and J by 5 bases, 9 bases remained unmatched.

This clonotype was observed at least ten times. J is TRBJ1-2 and V is TRBV6-5; D ambiguous. Trimming shortened V by 5 bases and J by 7 bases, and 14 bases separated the two germline ends. CDR1 and CDR2 from the germline V gene are MNHEY and SVGAGI. The CDR3 covers 13 residues. This chain's CDR3 is CASSPPEGVGYTF. The CDR3 DNA reads TGTGCCAGCAGTCCCCCGGAGGGTGTTGGCTACACCTTC.

Comments on this clonotype: This CDR3 fails to terminate in the conserved phenylalanine or tryptophan, so it likely reflects a read error. It is unclear where the CDR3 begins or ends on the DNA, so no DNA is shown, and the CDR3 is as TCRdb lists it. The rearrangement uses TRBV12-3 or TRBV12-4 and TRBJ1-1. With termini counted, the CDR3 has 9 amino acids. CDR3 sequence reads: CASSLCRVI.

The genes are TRBV2 and TRBJ1-2; 7 bases line up with TRBD1. Germline V CDR1 and CDR2: SNHLY, FYNNEI. The CDR3 covers 13 residues. V was pared by 6 bases and J by 7 bases, with 8 bases of the junction left unmatched. In DNA, the CDR3 is TGTGCCAGCAGCCACGACAGGGCGGGTGGCTACACCTTC. Its translation is CASSHDRAGGYTF.

There are many counts of this clonotype. At one of its ends the junction is not consistent with the germline gene, which may arise from a read error. V gene TRBV6-2 or TRBV6-3 combines with J gene TRBJ2-7; TRBD2 agrees at 12 bases. This CDR3 has 15 amino acids. The germline V gene encodes CDR1 MNHEY and CDR2 SVGEGT. The CDR3 here is CASSFNSGLAGPTHF. CDR3 bases: TGTGCCAGCAGTTTCAATTCGGGACTAGCGGGCCCTACCCACTTC.

This clonotype was seen repeatedly, ten times or more. V is TRBV5-1 and J is TRBJ1-2; the D is unclear. There are 14 residues in the CDR3. The ends were cut back, 0 bases at V and 4 bases at J, with 10 bases in the middle. Per germline, CDR1 SGHRS and CDR2 YFSETQ. The CDR3 DNA sequence: TGCGCCAGCAGCTTGGTCACTTTAGGCTATGGCTACACCTTC. As protein: CASSLVTLGYGYTF.

The CDR3 DNA sequence: TGCAGTGCTAGACCTATCAGGGGGACTAACTATGGCTACACCTTC. The encoded protein is CSARPIRGTNYGYTF. The V call is TRBV20-1, the J call TRBJ1-2; TRBD1 aligns across 7 bases. Germline lookup yields CDR1 DFQATT and CDR2 SNEGSKA (reference sequence). Trimming took 2 bases from V and 0 from J; bases not matched to a gene: 6. The CDR3 totals 15 residues.

At least ten counts were recorded for this clonotype. The chain recombines TRBV20-1 with TRBJ2-1, with D possibly TRBD2 on 5 matching bases. Trimming took off 3 bases at V and 2 bases at J, with 17 bases between the two ends. This CDR3 has 16 amino acids. Germline V lookup: CDR1 DFQATT, CDR2 SNEGSKA (reference sequence). CDR3 protein: CSARWVGGGPYNEQFF. For the CDR3, the DNA is TGCAGTGCTAGGTGGGTCGGAGGCGGCCCCTACAATGAGCAGTTCTTC.

This clonotype was observed at least ten times. The chain combines TRBV27 with TRBJ2-3; D is perhaps TRBD2 (7 bases). The CDR3 spans 15 residues. Trimming stripped 1 base from V and 5 bases from J, with 13 bases between. Germline lookup yields CDR1 MNHEY and CDR2 SMNVEV (reference sequence). The CDR3 loop reads CASSLYGGPLDTQYF. For the CDR3, the DNA is TGTGCCAGCAGTTTATACGGGGGGCCGTTAGATACGCAGTATTTT.

This clonotype was counted many times. This sequence joins TRBV4-1 and TRBJ2-7; 7 bases map to TRBD1. The germline V gene has CDR1 MGHRA and CDR2 YSYEKL. This CDR3 comprises 14 residues. V lost 6 bases and J lost 2; bases outside the gene matches: 7. Here the CDR3 DNA reads TGCGCCAGCAGTCGCGACAGGGCTGCCTACGAGCAGTACTTC. Amino acids: CASSRDRAAYEQYF.